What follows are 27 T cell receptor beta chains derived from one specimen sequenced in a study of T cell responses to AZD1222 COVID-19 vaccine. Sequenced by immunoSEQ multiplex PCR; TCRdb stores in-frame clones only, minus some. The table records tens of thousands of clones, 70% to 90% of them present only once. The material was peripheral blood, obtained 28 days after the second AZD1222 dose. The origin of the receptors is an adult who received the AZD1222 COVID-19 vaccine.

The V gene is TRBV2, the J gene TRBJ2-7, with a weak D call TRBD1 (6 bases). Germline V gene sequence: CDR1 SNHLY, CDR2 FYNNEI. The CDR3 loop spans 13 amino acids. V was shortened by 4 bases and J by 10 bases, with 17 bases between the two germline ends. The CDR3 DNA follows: TGTGCCAGCAGTGTGGACAGCCCGTCTGGCCAGTACTTC. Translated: CASSVDSPSGQYF.

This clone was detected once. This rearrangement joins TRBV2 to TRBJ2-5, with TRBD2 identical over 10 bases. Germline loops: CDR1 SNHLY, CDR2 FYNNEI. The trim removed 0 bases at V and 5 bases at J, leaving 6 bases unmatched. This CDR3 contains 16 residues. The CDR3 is CASSEARTSGKETQYF. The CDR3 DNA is TGTGCCAGCAGTGAAGCGCGTACTAGCGGGAAGGAGACCCAGTACTTC.

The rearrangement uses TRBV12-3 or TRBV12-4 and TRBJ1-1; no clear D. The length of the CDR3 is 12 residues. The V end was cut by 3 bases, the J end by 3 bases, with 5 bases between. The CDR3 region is CASSLYHTEAFF. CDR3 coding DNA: TGTGCCAGCAGTTTGTATCACACTGAAGCTTTCTTT.

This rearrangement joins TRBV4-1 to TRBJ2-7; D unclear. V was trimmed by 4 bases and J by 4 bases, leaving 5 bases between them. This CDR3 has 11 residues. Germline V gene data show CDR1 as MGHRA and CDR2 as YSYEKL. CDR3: CASSPDYEQYF. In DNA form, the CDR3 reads TGCGCCAGCAGCCCCGATTACGAGCAGTACTTC.

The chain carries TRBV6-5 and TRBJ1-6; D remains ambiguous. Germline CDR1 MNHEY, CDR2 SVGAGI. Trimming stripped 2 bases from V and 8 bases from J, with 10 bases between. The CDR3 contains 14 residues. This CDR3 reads CASSYQVGYSPLHF. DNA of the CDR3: TGTGCCAGCAGTTACCAAGTTGGATATTCACCCCTCCACTTT.

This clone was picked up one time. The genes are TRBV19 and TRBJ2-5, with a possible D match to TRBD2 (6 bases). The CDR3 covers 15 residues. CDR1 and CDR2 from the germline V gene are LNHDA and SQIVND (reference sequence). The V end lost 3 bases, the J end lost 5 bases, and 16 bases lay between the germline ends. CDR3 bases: TGTGCCAGTAGTATTGCCGGGGGATCAGGGGAGACCCAGTACTTC. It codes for CASSIAGGSGETQYF. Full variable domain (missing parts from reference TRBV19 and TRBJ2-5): DGGITQSPKYLFRKEGQNVTLSCEQNLNHDAMYWYRQDPGQGLRLIYYSQIVNDFQKGDIAEGYSVSREKKESFPLTVTSAQKNPTAFYLCASSIAGGSGETQYFGPGTRLLVL.

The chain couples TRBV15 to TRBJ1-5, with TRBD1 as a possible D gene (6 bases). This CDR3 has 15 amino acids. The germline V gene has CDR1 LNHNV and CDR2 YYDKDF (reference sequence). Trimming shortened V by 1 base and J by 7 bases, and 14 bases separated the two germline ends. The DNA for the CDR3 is TGTGCCACCAGCAGAGCGGGGGGGGCCCAACAGCCCCAGCATTTT. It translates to CATSRAGGAQQPQHF. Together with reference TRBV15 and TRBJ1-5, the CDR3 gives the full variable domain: DAMVIQNPRYQVTQFGKPVTLSCSQTLNHNVMYWYQQKSSQAPKLLFHYYDKDFNNEADTPDNFQSRRPNTSFCFLDIRSPGLGDTAMYLCATSRAGGAQQPQHFGDGTRLSIL.

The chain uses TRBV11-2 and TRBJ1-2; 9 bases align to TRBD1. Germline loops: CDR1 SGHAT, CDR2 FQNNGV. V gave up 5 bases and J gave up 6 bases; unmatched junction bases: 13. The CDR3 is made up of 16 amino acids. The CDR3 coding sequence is TGTGCCAGCAGCCTGGGACAGGACAGGGGTCGGCATGGCTACACCTTC. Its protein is CASSLGQDRGRHGYTF. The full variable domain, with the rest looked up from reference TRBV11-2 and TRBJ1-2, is EAGVAQSPRYKIIEKRQSVAFWCNPISGHATLYWYQQILGQGPKLLIQFQNNGVVDDSQLPKDRFSAERLKGVDSTLKIQPAKLEDSAVYLCASSLGQDRGRHGYTFGSGTRLTVV.

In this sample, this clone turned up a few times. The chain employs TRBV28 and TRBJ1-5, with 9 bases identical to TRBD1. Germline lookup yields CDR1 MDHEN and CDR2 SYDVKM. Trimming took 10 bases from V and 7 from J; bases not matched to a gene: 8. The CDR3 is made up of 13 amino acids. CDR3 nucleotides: TGTGCCATAGGGACAGGGTTTTTCCAGCCCCAGCATTTT. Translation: CAIGTGFFQPQHF.

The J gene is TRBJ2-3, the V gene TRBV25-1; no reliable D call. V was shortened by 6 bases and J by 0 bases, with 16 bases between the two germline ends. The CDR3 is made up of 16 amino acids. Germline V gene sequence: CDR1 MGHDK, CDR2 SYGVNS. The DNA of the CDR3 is TGTGCCAGCAGGGCGGAGACTGAGCCTAGCACAGATACGCAGTATTTT. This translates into CASRAETEPSTDTQYF.

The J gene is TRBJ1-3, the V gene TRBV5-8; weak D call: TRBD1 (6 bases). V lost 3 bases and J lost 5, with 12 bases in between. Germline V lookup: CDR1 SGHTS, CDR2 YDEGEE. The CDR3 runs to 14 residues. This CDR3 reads CASSYRDTRNTIYF. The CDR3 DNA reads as TGTGCCAGCAGCTACCGGGACACTAGAAACACCATATATTTT.

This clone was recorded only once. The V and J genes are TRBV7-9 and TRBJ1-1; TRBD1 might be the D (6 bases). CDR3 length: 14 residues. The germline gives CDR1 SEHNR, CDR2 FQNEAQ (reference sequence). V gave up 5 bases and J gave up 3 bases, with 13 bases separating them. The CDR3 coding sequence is TGTGCCAGCAGCCAACACGGGGGCGACACTGAAGCTTTCTTT. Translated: CASSQHGGDTEAFF. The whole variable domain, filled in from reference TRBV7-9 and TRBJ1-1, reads DTGVSQNPRHKITKRGQNVTFRCDPISEHNRLYWYRQTLGQGPEFLTYFQNEAQLEKSRLLSDRFSAERPKGSFSTLEIQRTEQGDSAMYLCASSQHGGDTEAFFGQGTRLTVV.

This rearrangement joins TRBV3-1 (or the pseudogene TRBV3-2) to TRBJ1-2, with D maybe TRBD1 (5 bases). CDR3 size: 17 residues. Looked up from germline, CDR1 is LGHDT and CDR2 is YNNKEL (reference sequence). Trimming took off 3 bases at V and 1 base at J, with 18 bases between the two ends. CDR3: CASSHPPDGGINYGYTF. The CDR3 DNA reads TGTGCCAGCAGCCACCCGCCGGACGGGGGGATTAACTATGGCTACACCTTC.

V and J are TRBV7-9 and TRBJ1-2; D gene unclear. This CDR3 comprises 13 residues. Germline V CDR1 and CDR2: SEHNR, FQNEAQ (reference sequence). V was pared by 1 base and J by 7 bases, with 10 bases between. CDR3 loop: CASSLVSGGGYTF. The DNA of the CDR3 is TGTGCCAGCAGCTTAGTTTCCGGTGGTGGCTACACCTTC.

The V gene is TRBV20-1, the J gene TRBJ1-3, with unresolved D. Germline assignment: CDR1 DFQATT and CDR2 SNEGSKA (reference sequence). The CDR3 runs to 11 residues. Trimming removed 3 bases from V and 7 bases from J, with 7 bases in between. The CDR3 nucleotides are TGCAGTGCTAGCGCGGACAACACCATATATTTT. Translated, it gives CSASADNTIYF.

CDR3 in amino acids: CASSLGQEAAAFF. CDR3 DNA sequence: TGTGCCAGCAGCTTAGGACAGGAGGCTGCAGCTTTCTTT. The V call is TRBV7-9, the J call TRBJ1-1; TRBD1 is a possible D gene (6 bases). CDR3 length equals 13 residues. Germline V gene lookup returns CDR1 SEHNR and CDR2 FQNEAQ (reference sequence). V lost 1 base, J lost 10 bases, and 13 bases lay in between. The whole variable domain, filled in from reference TRBV7-9 and TRBJ1-1, reads DTGVSQNPRHKITKRGQNVTFRCDPISEHNRLYWYRQTLGQGPEFLTYFQNEAQLEKSRLLSDRFSAERPKGSFSTLEIQRTEQGDSAMYLCASSLGQEAAAFFGQGTRLTVV.

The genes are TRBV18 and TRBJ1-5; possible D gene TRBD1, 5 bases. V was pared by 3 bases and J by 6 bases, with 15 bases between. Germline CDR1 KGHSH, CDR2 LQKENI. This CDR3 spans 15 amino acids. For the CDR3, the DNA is TGTGCCAGCTCACCTCGGGAAGGGGCCGGTCAGCCCCAGCATTTT. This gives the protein CASSPREGAGQPQHF.

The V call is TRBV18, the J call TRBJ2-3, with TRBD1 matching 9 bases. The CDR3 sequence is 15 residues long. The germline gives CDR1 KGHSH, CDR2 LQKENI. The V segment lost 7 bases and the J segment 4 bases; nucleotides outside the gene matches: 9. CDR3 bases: TGTGCCAGCTTCGCAGGGACAGGGCGGCCAGATACGCAGTATTTT. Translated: CASFAGTGRPDTQYF. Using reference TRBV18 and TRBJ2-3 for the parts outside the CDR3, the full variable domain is NAGVMQNPRHLVRRRGQEARLRCSPMKGHSHVYWYRQLPEEGLKFMVYLQKENIIDESGMPKERFSAEFPKEGPSILRIQQVVRGDSAAYFCASFAGTGRPDTQYFGPGTRLTVL.

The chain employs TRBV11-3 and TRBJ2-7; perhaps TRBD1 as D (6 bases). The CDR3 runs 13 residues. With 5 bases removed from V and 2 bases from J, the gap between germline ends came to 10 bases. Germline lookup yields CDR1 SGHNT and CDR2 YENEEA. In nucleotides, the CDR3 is TGTGCCAGCAGCCAGGGGCAGACCTACGAGCAGTACTTC. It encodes CASSQGQTYEQYF.

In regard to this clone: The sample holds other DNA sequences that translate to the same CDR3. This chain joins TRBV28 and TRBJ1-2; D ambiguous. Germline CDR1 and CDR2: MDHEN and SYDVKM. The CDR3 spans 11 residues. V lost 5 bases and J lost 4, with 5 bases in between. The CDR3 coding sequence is TGTGCCAGCAGTAGTCTCTATGGCTACACCTTC. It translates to CASSSLYGYTF.

CDR3 in amino acids: CASSMQGGKGYEQYF. In nucleotides, the CDR3 is TGTGCCAGCAGCATGCAGGGTGGGAAGGGCTACGAGCAGTACTTC. J is TRBJ2-7 and V is TRBV9; weak D call: TRBD1 (5 bases). Germline V gene data show CDR1 as SGDLS and CDR2 as YYNGEE. The V end lost 4 bases, the J end lost 3 bases, and 17 bases lay between the germline ends. This CDR3 is 15 amino acids long.

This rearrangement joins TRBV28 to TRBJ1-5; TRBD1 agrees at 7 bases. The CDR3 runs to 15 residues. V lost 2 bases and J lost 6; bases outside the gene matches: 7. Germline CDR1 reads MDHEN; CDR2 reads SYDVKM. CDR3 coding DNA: TGTGCCAGCAGTTTACAGCAGGGGGGAGGTCAGCCCCAGCATTTT. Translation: CASSLQQGGGQPQHF.

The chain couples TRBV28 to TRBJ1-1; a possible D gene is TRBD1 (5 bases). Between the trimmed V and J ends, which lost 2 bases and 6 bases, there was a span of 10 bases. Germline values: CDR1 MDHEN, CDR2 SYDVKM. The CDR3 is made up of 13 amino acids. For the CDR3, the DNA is TGTGCCAGCAGTTTAGGGGGAGGGGCTGAAGCTTTCTTT. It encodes CASSLGGGAEAFF. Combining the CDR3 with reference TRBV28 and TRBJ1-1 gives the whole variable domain DVKVTQSSRYLVKRTGEKVFLECVQDMDHENMFWYRQDPGLGLRLIYFSYDVKMKEKGDIPEGYSVSREKKERFSLILESASTNQTSMYLCASSLGGGAEAFFGQGTRLTVV.

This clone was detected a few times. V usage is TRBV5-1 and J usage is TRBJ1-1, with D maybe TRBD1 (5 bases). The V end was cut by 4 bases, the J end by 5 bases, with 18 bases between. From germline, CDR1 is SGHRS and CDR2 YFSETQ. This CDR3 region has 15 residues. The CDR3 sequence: CASSPLGLPGTEAFF. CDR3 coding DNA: TGCGCCAGCAGCCCCTTGGGGCTACCGGGTACTGAAGCTTTCTTT. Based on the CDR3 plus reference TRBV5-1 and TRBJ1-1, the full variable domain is KAGVTQTPRYLIKTRGQQVTLSCSPISGHRSVSWYQQTPGQGLQFLFEYFSETQRNKGNFPGRFSGRQFSNSRSEMNVSTLELGDSALYLCASSPLGLPGTEAFFGQGTRLTVV.

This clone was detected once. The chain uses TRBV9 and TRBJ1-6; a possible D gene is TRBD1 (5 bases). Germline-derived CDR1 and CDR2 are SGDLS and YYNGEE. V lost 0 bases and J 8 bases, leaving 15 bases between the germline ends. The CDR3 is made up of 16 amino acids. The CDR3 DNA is TGTGCCAGCAGCGTAGGTATAGGCAGGGAGGATTCACCCCTCCACTTT. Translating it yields CASSVGIGREDSPLHF.

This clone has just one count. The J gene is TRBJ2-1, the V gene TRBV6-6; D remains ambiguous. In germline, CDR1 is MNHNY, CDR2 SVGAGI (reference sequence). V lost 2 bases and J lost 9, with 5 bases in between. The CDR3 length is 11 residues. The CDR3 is CASSYMTEQFF. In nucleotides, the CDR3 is TGTGCCAGCAGTTACATGACTGAGCAGTTCTTC.

CDR3: CASGLVISGGAGETQYF. CDR3 nucleotide sequence: TGTGCTAGTGGTTTGGTAATAAGCGGGGGGGCCGGAGAGACCCAGTACTTC. This chain links TRBV12-5 with TRBJ2-5, with TRBD2 matching 10 bases. Germline V lookup: CDR1 LGHNT, CDR2 FRNRAP. J gave up 4 bases and V 0 bases, and 8 bases lay outside the gene matches. The CDR3 runs to 17 residues.